Below are 14 T cell receptor beta chains sequenced from a single sample in a study of T cells after yellow fever vaccination. TCRdb reprocessed the 5' RACE reads with MiXCR, giving one entry per CDR3 protein. The data contain some 390,000 distinct CDR3 sequences, roughly 6.2% of them singletons. The sequences come from PBMCs, collected 5 days after the yellow fever booster vaccination. These receptors were obtained from a man aged 25 to 40 who received the YFV17D yellow fever vaccine.

The chain combines TRBV11-2 with TRBJ2-2; no definite D call. V lost 6 bases to trimming and J lost 0 bases, with 17 bases between them. The CDR3 runs 17 residues. Per germline, CDR1 SGHAT and CDR2 FQNNGV. CDR3 sequence reads: CASRVPGLAPNTGELFF. CDR3 bases: TGTGCCAGCAGAGTTCCGGGCCTCGCGCCGAACACCGGGGAGCTGTTTTTT. Full variable domain (missing parts from reference TRBV11-2 and TRBJ2-2): EAGVAQSPRYKIIEKRQSVAFWCNPISGHATLYWYQQILGQGPKLLIQFQNNGVVDDSQLPKDRFSAERLKGVDSTLKIQPAKLEDSAVYLCASRVPGLAPNTGELFFGEGSRLTVL.

The chain employs TRBV5-4 and TRBJ2-5; perhaps TRBD1 as D (6 bases). The CDR3 is 16 amino acids. Germline V gives CDR1 SGHNT, CDR2 YYREEE (reference sequence). V dropped 4 bases and J dropped 4 bases, with 20 bases sitting between them. DNA of the CDR3: TGTGCCAGCAGCCGAGATCCGGGACCCAGGGGAGAGACCCAGTACTTC. Its protein is CASSRDPGPRGETQYF.

This clonotype was observed many times. The chain has TRBV7-9 and TRBJ1-5; D ambiguous. Germline V CDR1 and CDR2: SEHNR, FQNEAQ (reference sequence). The V end was cut by 5 bases, the J end by 4 bases, with 9 bases between. The CDR3 totals 13 residues. The CDR3 nucleotides are TGTGCCAGCAGCCCTAGTTATAATCAGCCCCAGCATTTT. It is translated as CASSPSYNQPQHF.

This clonotype has only a few counts. V is TRBV28 and J is TRBJ2-7; weak D call: TRBD1 (6 bases). The CDR3 length is 12 residues. Looked up from germline, CDR1 is MDHEN and CDR2 is SYDVKM. CDR3 amino acids: CASSLRGTAWVV. The DNA for the CDR3 is TGTGCCAGCAGTTTAAGGGGGACGGCCTGGGTCGTC.

Many counts were recorded for this clonotype. CDR3 protein: CASRPNNTQYF. CDR3 bases: TGTGCCAGCAGACCTAACAATACGCAGTATTTT. The rearrangement uses TRBV6-5 and TRBJ2-3, with D hard to call. Germline CDR1 is MNHEY and CDR2 is SVGAGI. The V end was cut by 6 bases, the J end by 7 bases, with 8 bases between. The CDR3 is 11 amino acids.

J is TRBJ1-1 and V is TRBV20-1; D gene ambiguous. The germline V gene encodes CDR1 DFQATT and CDR2 SNEGSKA (reference sequence). Trimming stripped 3 bases from V and 2 bases from J, with 10 bases between. There are 13 residues in the CDR3. DNA for the CDR3: TGCAGTGCTAGTCCGGTAACCAACACTGAAGCTTTCTTT. Amino acids: CSASPVTNTEAFF.

In its sample, this clonotype was seen many times. V and J are TRBV3-1 and TRBJ1-2; 7 bases are a match to TRBD1. V was clipped by 1 base and J by 2 bases; unmatched bases: 1. The CDR3 totals 14 residues. The germline gives CDR1 LGHDT, CDR2 YNNKEL (reference sequence). The CDR3 DNA reads as TGTGCCAGCAGCCAAGGACAGGGCAACTATGGCTACACCTTC. Translated, it gives CASSQGQGNYGYTF. The full variable domain, with the rest looked up from reference TRBV3-1 and TRBJ1-2, is DTAVSQTPKYLVTQMGNDKSIKCEQNLGHDTMYWYKQDSKKFLKIMFSYNNKELIINETVPNRFSPKSPDKAHLNLHINSLELGDSAVYFCASSQGQGNYGYTFGSGTRLTVV.

The chain couples TRBV20-1 to TRBJ2-1; TRBD2 matches 11 bases. Germline V CDR1 and CDR2: DFQATT, SNEGSKA (reference sequence). The J segment lost 0 bases and the V segment lost 0 bases, leaving 13 bases of the junction unmatched. The CDR3 consists of 20 residues. The CDR3 sequence: CSARDQGVASGRTSYNEQFF. The CDR3 DNA is TGCAGTGCTAGAGATCAGGGGGTCGCTAGCGGGAGGACCTCCTACAATGAGCAGTTCTTC.

The rearrangement links TRBV12-3 or TRBV12-4 to TRBJ2-7, with a weak D call TRBD1 (6 bases). Trimming stripped 4 bases from V and 7 bases from J, with 11 bases between. The CDR3 has 12 amino acids. CDR3 in DNA: TGTGCCAGCAGTTCTACAGGGAAGGAGCAGTACTTC. As protein: CASSSTGKEQYF.

V and J are TRBV7-2 and TRBJ2-5; no definite D call. The germline V and J ends were trimmed by 5 bases and 5 bases, with 12 bases remaining between them. The germline CDR1 and CDR2 sequences are SGHTA and FQGNSA. The CDR3 consists of 13 residues. CDR3: CASSPSADETQYF. For the CDR3, the DNA is TGTGCCAGCAGCCCCTCCGCGGATGAGACCCAGTACTTC.

This clonotype turned up a few times. This chain connects TRBV20-1 to TRBJ2-5, with D possibly being TRBD1 or TRBD2 (5 bases each). With 1 base removed from V and 2 bases from J, the gap between germline ends came to 14 bases. CDR3 length: 15 residues. CDR1 DFQATT and CDR2 SNEGSKA come from the germline V gene (reference sequence). CDR3 residues: CSARAGTYSQETQYF. The CDR3 coding sequence is TGCAGTGCTAGAGCGGGGACCTACTCTCAAGAGACCCAGTACTTC.

The V and J genes are TRBV7-9 and TRBJ2-7; 8 positions match TRBD2. The CDR3 runs to 15 residues. The V gene end was trimmed by 5 bases and the J gene end by 2 bases; junction bases not matched to a gene: 8. Germline V lookup: CDR1 SEHNR, CDR2 FQNEAQ (reference sequence). CDR3 region: CASSHERESPYEQYF. The CDR3 region has the DNA TGTGCCAGCAGCCACGAGCGGGAGTCACCCTACGAGCAGTACTTC.

This clonotype appeared many times. J is TRBJ2-7 and V is TRBV30; TRBD1 is a possible D gene (5 bases). Germline V gene data show CDR1 as GTSNPN and CDR2 as SVGIG (reference sequence). The CDR3 is 13 residues long. Deletions cut 5 bases from V and 0 bases from J, with 11 bases between. This chain's CDR3 is CAWGAGISYEQYF. The CDR3 DNA follows: TGTGCCTGGGGAGCAGGGATCTCCTACGAGCAGTACTTC.

This clonotype has ten or more counts. This chain joins TRBV3-1 and TRBJ2-5; D remains unclear. Germline assignment: CDR1 LGHDT and CDR2 YNNKEL (reference sequence). The CDR3 is made up of 11 amino acids. V was trimmed by 1 base and J by 4 bases, leaving 1 base between them. Here the CDR3 reads CASSQVETQYF. CDR3 bases: TGTGCCAGCAGCCAAGTAGAGACCCAGTACTTC.